The table lists the clone carrying this T cell receptor (beta chain) with a count of one. In the source study's methods: The authors estimated nucleated cell counts from reference gene primer amplification. Sequencing was performed with immunoSEQ multiplex PCR; in TCRdb, only in-frame clones are kept and a portion is missing. From that table come the V and J calls and clone size; the DNA was used to work out D and trimming. The sample includes roughly 230,000 clones, about four fifths seen only once; the top ten take roughly 8.7%. The sample is drawn from a study of blood T cell repertoires in COVID-19. Study context: The United States, Italy and Spain provided the acute and convalescent COVID-19 samples. From T cells, B-cell-depleted T cells, or PBMCs came the material, which was cDNA or gDNA.

With 1 base clipped from V and 2 bases from J, the junction kept 3 bases outside the gene matches. CDR1 and CDR2 from the germline V gene are MNHEY and SMNVEV (reference sequence). The CDR3 consists of 15 residues. Sequenced: peripheral blood. The chain combines TRBV27 with TRBJ1-1; 8 nucleotides agree with TRBD1. This clonotype was obtained from a man aged 40-49 years with active or convalescent COVID-19. DNA of the CDR3: TGTGCCAGCAGTTTATTTCCAGGGGGCAACACTGAAGCTTTCTTT. It specifies CASSLFPGGNTEAFF.